This T cell receptor (beta chain) appears in the sequencing data of a study of T cell changes during pregnancy in multiple sclerosis (dated by TCRdb to the late 2010s). About the study as a whole: The study looked at changes in the T cell repertoire across pregnancy in women with multiple sclerosis.

As regards this clone: The antigen this receptor binds is unknown. No clone much larger than this one lies a single base away; base qualities are absent.

The method was the immunoSEQ multiplex PCR assay. The immuneACCESS repertoire file appears here via TCRdb, limited to in-frame rearrangements. These files lack a portion of the clones; in checked studies, under half of the deficit traces to unresolved V genes, and the cause of the others is not known. The sample yields some 80,000 clones; approximately 95% were counted once. The leading ten clones occupy roughly 0.14% of the sample. Taken from cysteine to phenylalanine, the CDR3 has 16 residues. This entry keeps only the CDR3 DNA: 48 bases, framed from base 1. CDR1 SGHTA and CDR2 FQGNSA are derived from the germline V gene. V drops 5 bases and J drops 2 bases, leaving 16 bases in between.

The rearranged segments are TRBV7-2 and TRBJ1-5, with a weak D call of TRBD1 (6 bases match). This clonotype was obtained from a female donor with multiple sclerosis, enrolled in a pregnancy study. Source: CD4+ T cells from peripheral blood mononuclear cells, taken after pregnancy. The DNA is TGTGCCAGCAGCATCGAAGGGGGTCGGCGCAATCAGCCCCAGCATTTT. This sequence encodes CASSIEGGRRNQPQHF.